Presented here are 7 T cell receptor beta chains from one specimen sequenced in a study of blood T cell repertoires in COVID-19 (dated by TCRdb to about 2020). To prepare the library, the immunoSEQ multiplex PCR assay was applied. In TCRdb, the immuneACCESS table is reduced to in-frame sequences with V and J assigned. These tables do not hold every clone; where another copy was compared, an unresolved V gene accounts for under half, and the others remain unexplained. The sample table holds around 62,000 clones, of which more than 70% were seen once. The top ten clones comprise about 9.5% of the sample. Sequenced input: PBMCs or T cells enriched from blood (not recorded which). The source is a woman aged 40 to 50 who had recovered from COVID-19.

The rearrangement links TRBV5-8 to TRBJ1-5; 7 nucleotides line up with TRBD1. Trimming took 4 bases from V and 5 from J; bases not matched to a gene: 9. This CDR3 comprises 15 residues. Germline V gives CDR1 SGHTS, CDR2 YDEGEE. The CDR3 DNA sequence: TGTGCCAGCAGCGGATCGACAGGGAGGTATCAGCCCCAGCATTTT. It specifies CASSGSTGRYQPQHF.

This chain uses TRBV12-3 or TRBV12-4 with TRBJ2-3; D is unclear. This CDR3 spans 13 amino acids. Between the trimmed V and J ends, which lost 3 bases and 0 bases, there was a span of 4 bases. DNA for the CDR3: TGTGCCAGCAGTTTGGGCAGCACAGATACGCAGTATTTT. Protein: CASSLGSTDTQYF.

CDR3 region: CASSPGDNTEAFF. Here the CDR3 DNA reads TGCGCCAGCAGCCCGGGGGACAACACTGAAGCTTTCTTT. The chain combines TRBV5-1 with TRBJ1-1; tentatively, D is TRBD1 (5 bases). The CDR3 spans 13 residues. The V gene lost 4 bases and the J gene lost 2 bases, with 9 bases spanning the gap. CDR1 SGHRS and CDR2 YFSETQ come from the germline V gene. The full variable domain, with the rest looked up from reference TRBV5-1 and TRBJ1-1, is KAGVTQTPRYLIKTRGQQVTLSCSPISGHRSVSWYQQTPGQGLQFLFEYFSETQRNKGNFPGRFSGRQFSNSRSEMNVSTLELGDSALYLCASSPGDNTEAFFGQGTRLTVV.

The rearrangement links TRBV19 to TRBJ2-2; perhaps TRBD2 as D (6 bases). Germline CDR1 LNHDA, CDR2 SQIVND (reference sequence). The length of the CDR3 is 16 residues. The ends were cut back, 1 base at V and 4 bases at J, with 13 bases in the middle. The chain's CDR3 is CASSIVGGAFTGELFF. In DNA form, the CDR3 reads TGTGCCAGTAGTATAGTGGGCGGGGCGTTCACCGGGGAGCTGTTTTTT. The complete variable domain, with remaining parts taken from reference TRBV19 and TRBJ2-2, reads DGGITQSPKYLFRKEGQNVTLSCEQNLNHDAMYWYRQDPGQGLRLIYYSQIVNDFQKGDIAEGYSVSREKKESFPLTVTSAQKNPTAFYLCASSIVGGAFTGELFFGEGSRLTVL.

The sample holds a few counts of this clone. The chain carries TRBV13 and TRBJ1-1; D might be TRBD1 (6 bases). This CDR3 comprises 15 residues. V dropped 4 bases and J dropped 0 bases, with 12 bases sitting between them. The V gene's germline CDR1 is PRHDT and CDR2 FYEKMQ (reference sequence). Here the CDR3 DNA reads TGTGCCAGCAGCTCCAGGACAGCCTTGAACACTGAAGCTTTCTTT. It specifies CASSSRTALNTEAFF.

The rearrangement uses TRBV5-6 and TRBJ1-6; tentatively, D is TRBD1 (5 bases). There are 14 residues in the CDR3. Germline V lookup: CDR1 SGHDT, CDR2 YYEEEE. The V gene lost 0 bases and the J gene lost 10 bases, with 11 bases spanning the gap. CDR3 loop: CASSLGGDTSPLHF. Here the CDR3 DNA reads TGTGCCAGCAGCTTGGGGGGGGATACGTCACCCCTCCACTTT.

V gene TRBV2 combines with J gene TRBJ1-6; a weak D match, TRBD1 (5 bases). This CDR3 is built from 15 residues. The V and J ends lost 4 bases and 1 base respectively, with 8 bases between them. Germline CDR1 reads SNHLY; CDR2 reads FYNNEI. The CDR3 sequence: CASSARGSYNSPLHF. The CDR3 DNA reads as TGTGCCAGCAGTGCTCGGGGGTCCTATAATTCACCCCTCCACTTT.